The rows below give T cell receptor beta chains drawn from one sample of a study of breast tumors, draining lymph nodes, adjacent tissues. TCRdb re-called the multiplex PCR reads through MiXCR, storing one row per CDR3 protein. Among about 200,000 distinct CDR3 sequences, over 25% were seen once, and the ten largest hold 4.3%. Sequenced input: axillary lymph node tissue. The receptors come from a female donor with breast cancer. Some clones in this sample may be carry-over from other donors' samples. CDR3s include the opening cysteine and the closing phenylalanine or tryptophan. A D gene is named only where the DNA matches it firmly. The size of a clone is reported for some rows only, either as once, few or many, or as a class for expanded clones.

d_call,clone_size,j_call,v_call,cdr3_nt,cdr3_aa
.,many,TRBJ1-3,TRBV7-9,TGTGCCAGCAGCAACGCCGGAAACACCATATATTTT,CASSNAGNTIYF
.,many,TRBJ1-2,TRBV12-3/TRBV12-4,TGTGCCAGCAGTTTACGAAAGGGGTCAGGGGGCTACACCTTC,CASSLRKGSGGYTF
TRBD2,many,TRBJ2-7,TRBV20-1,TGCAGTGCTAGAGCAGGGAGCGGGAGGTGGTCCTACGAGCAGTACTTC,CSARAGSGRWSYEQYF
TRBD1,.,TRBJ1-2,TRBV14,TGTGCCAGCAGCCAAGAAGAGGGGGCAGGCTACACCTTC,CASSQEEGAGYTF
.,.,TRBJ1-3,TRBV18,TGTGCCAGCTCAGCAGGGGTTGGAAACACCATATATTTT,CASSAGVGNTIYF
.,many,TRBJ1-2,TRBV4-2,TGTGCCAGCAGCCAAGACCCCCGGGACTATGGCTACACCTTC,CASSQDPRDYGYTF
TRBD2,many,TRBJ2-1,TRBV9,TGTGCCAGCAGCGTAGGGCCTAGCGGGGGGTACAATGAGCAGTTCTTC,CASSVGPSGGYNEQFF
.,few,TRBJ1-6,TRBV3-1,TGTGCCAGCAGTGCGATCCGGGACACTTCGGCGGGGGCGGATAATTCACCCCTCCACTTT,CASSAIRDTSAGADNSPLHF
.,many,TRBJ1-2,TRBV7-2,TGTGCCAGCAGCTTACGCCCCCAGCTCTTGGACACCTTC,CASSLRPQLLDTF
TRBD1,many,TRBJ1-2,TRBV5-1,TGCGCCAGCAGCCCTGACAGGGTTGGCGTAAAAGGCTATGGCTACACCTTC,CASSPDRVGVKGYGYTF
.,many,TRBJ1-3,TRBV28,TGTGCCAGCAGTTCAGGACTCGACGCCATATATTTT,CASSSGLDAIYF
.,many,TRBJ2-2,TRBV6-1,TGTGCCAGCAGCCCACTGACAGCTCCGAACACCGGGGAGCTGTTTTTT,CASSPLTAPNTGELFF
.,few,TRBJ1-1,TRBV19,TGTGCCAGTAGTCACCCTAGGGGGTTCAACACTGAAGCTTTCTTT,CASSHPRGFNTEAFF
.,many,TRBJ1-5,TRBV20-1,TGCAGTGCTAGTTGGGCCTCAAGAGATCAGCCCCAGCATTTT,CSASWASRDQPQHF
TRBD1,many,TRBJ2-7,TRBV2,TGTGCCAGCAGATCGACAGGGGGAGGATACGAGCAGTACTTC,CASRSTGGGYEQYF
.,many,TRBJ1-4,TRBV11-1,TGTGCCAGCAGTTCCGGGACACATAATGAAAAACTGTTTTTT,CASSSGTHNEKLFF
TRBD2,many,TRBJ2-3,TRBV6-2/TRBV6-3,TGTGCCAGCAGCACCCGACTAGCGGGGGGGCTAGATACGCAGTATTTT,CASSTRLAGGLDTQYF
TRBD1,many,TRBJ1-3,TRBV6-1,TGTGCCAGCAGTGACGGGACAGACTCTGGAAACACCATATATTTT,CASSDGTDSGNTIYF
TRBD1,few,TRBJ1-5,TRBV20-1,TGCAGTGCTAGCTCAGGGGGCGCGGAGACCCAGCATTTT,CSASSGGAETQHF
TRBD1,few,TRBJ1-5,TRBV28,TGTGCCAGCAGTTTAGGGGACAGAGATCAGCCCCAGCATTTT,CASSLGDRDQPQHF
.,many,TRBJ2-7,TRBV19,TGTGCCAGTAGTTACGCCGGGACACTTTCCGAGCAGTACTTC,CASSYAGTLSEQYF
TRBD2,.,TRBJ2-3,TRBV2,TGTGCCAGCAGTGGACTGACTAGCGGGGGGGCCCCTGCTACGCAGTATTTT,CASSGLTSGGAPATQYF
TRBD2,many,TRBJ2-1,TRBV24-1,TGTGCCACCAGTGATCCTAGCGGGAGGGCGATTAGGGAGCAGTTCTTC,CATSDPSGRAIREQFF
TRBD1,.,TRBJ1-1,TRBV20-1,TGCAGTGCTAGAGTCACCGGGACAGGGGCCTCCCGCACTGAAGCTTTCTTT,CSARVTGTGASRTEAFF
TRBD1,medium-sized,TRBJ1-5,TRBV18,TGTGCCAGCTCACCAGGACAGGGGAATCAGCCCCAGCATTTT,CASSPGQGNQPQHF
TRBD2,many,TRBJ2-7,TRBV11-2,TGTGCCAGCAGCTTTGCTGCGGGGGGCTCCTACGAGCAGTACTTC,CASSFAAGGSYEQYF
.,many,TRBJ2-5,TRBV30,TGTGCCTGGAGTGTAACGGAAGAGACCCAGTACTTC,CAWSVTEETQYF
.,many,TRBJ2-1,TRBV5-1,TGCGCCAGCAGCCCAAGTTGGGGGTATGGGGATGAGCAGTTCTTC,CASSPSWGYGDEQFF
TRBD1,many,TRBJ2-3,TRBV2,TGTGCCAGCGACCGACAGGGGCTGGGGACAGATACGCAGTATTTT,CASDRQGLGTDTQYF
.,many,TRBJ1-6,TRBV19,TGTGCCAGTAGTATAGAGGGCGTTGGGGGCTCCTATAATTCACCCCTCCACTTT,CASSIEGVGGSYNSPLHF
.,.,TRBJ1-6,TRBV6-1,TGTGCCAGCAGTGAAGGATGGGGTTCACCCCTCCACTTT,CASSEGWGSPLHF
.,many,TRBJ2-7,TRBV10-2,TGCGCCAGCGGGGGAGAACCGGGCGAGCAGTACTTC,CASGGEPGEQYF
TRBD1,many,TRBJ1-2,TRBV6-1,TGTGCCAGCAGTGAGGGACAGGGGGTTGTATACACCTTC,CASSEGQGVVYTF
.,many,TRBJ1-2,TRBV14,TGTGCCAGCAGCCAAGGATTCTATTATGGCTACACCTTC,CASSQGFYYGYTF
TRBD2,many,TRBJ2-1,TRBV19,TGTGCCAGTAGTATAGGGGGGGGTTCCAATGAGCAGTTCTTC,CASSIGGGSNEQFF
.,many,TRBJ2-3,TRBV3-1,TGTGCCAGCAGCCAACAGGGATCCACAGATACGCAGTATTTT,CASSQQGSTDTQYF
.,few,TRBJ2-5,TRBV6-2/TRBV6-3,TGTGCCAGCAGTCACTCAAGCCAGGACAGCCAAGAGACCCAGTACTTC,CASSHSSQDSQETQYF
.,.,TRBJ1-4,TRBV3-1,TGTGCCAGCAGCCTACATACGGGGGGGGTGTCTAATGAAAAACTGTTTTTT,CASSLHTGGVSNEKLFF
TRBD2,.,TRBJ2-4,TRBV4-3,TGCGCCAGCAGCCAAGGAGTGGCGGGAGGGAACGCGCTTCAGTACTTC,CASSQGVAGGNALQYF
TRBD1,.,TRBJ1-6,TRBV9,TGTGCCAGCAGCGCCGGGACAGGGGGATCACCCCTCCACTTT,CASSAGTGGSPLHF
TRBD1,many,TRBJ1-2,TRBV19,TGTGCCAGTAGTATAGTCTTCGTATTTCTCGCGGGACAGGAGGGTGGCTACACCTTC,CASSIVFVFLAGQEGGYTF
.,many,TRBJ1-2,TRBV2,TGTGCCAGCAGTGAAGCATTGTCTATCCATGGCTACACCTTC,CASSEALSIHGYTF